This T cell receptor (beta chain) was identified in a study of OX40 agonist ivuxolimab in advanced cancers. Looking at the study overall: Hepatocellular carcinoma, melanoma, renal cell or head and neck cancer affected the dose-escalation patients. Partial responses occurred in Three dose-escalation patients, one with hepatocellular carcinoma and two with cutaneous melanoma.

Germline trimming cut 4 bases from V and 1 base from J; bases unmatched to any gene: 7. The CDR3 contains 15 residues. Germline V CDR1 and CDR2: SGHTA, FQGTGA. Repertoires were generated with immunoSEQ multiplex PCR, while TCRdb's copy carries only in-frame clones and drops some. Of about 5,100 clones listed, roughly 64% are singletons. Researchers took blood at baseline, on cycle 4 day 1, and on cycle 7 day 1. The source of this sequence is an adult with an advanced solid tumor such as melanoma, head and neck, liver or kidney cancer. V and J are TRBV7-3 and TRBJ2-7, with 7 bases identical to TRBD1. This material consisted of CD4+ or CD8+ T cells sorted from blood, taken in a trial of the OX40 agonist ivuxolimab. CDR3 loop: CASSSDGTASYEQYF. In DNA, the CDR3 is TGTGCCAGCAGCTCCGACGGGACAGCATCCTACGAGCAGTACTTC.